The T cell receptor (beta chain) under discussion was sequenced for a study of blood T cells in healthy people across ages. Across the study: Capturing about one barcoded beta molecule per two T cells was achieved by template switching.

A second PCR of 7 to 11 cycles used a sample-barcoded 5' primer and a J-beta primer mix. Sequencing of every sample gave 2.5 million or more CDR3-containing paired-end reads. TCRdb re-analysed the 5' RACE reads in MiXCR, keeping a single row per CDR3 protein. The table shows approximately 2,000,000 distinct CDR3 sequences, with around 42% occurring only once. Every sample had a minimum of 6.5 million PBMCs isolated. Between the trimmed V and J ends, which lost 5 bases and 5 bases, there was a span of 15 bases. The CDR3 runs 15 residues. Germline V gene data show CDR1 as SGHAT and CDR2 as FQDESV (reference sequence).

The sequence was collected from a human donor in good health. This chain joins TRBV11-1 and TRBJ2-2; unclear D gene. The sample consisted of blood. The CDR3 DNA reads TGTGCCAGCAGCCCATATGGGTTTGCAACCGGGGAGCTGTTTTTT. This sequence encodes CASSPYGFATGELFF.